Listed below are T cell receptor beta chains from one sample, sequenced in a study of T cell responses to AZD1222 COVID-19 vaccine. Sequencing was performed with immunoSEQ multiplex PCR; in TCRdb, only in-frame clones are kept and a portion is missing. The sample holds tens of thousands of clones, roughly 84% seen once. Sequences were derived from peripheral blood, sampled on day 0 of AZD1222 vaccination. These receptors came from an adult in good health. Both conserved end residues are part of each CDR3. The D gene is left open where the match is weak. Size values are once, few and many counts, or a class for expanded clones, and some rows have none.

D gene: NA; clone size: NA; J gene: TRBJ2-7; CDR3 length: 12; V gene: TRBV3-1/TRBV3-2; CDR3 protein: CASSQDGSFTNF; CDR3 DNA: TGTGCCAGCAGCCAAGACGGGTCCTTTACTAACTTC
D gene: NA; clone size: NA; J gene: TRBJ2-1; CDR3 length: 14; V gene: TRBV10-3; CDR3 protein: CAISERLTRNEQFF; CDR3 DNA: TGTGCCATCAGTGAACGCTTAACGCGCAATGAGCAGTTCTTC
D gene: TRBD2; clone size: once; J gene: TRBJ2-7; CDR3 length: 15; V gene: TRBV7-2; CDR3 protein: CASSFHATSAYEQYF; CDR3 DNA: TGTGCCAGCAGCTTCCACGCGACTAGCGCCTACGAGCAGTACTTC
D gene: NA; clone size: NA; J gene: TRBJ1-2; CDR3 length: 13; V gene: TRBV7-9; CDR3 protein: CASSSSNNYGYTF; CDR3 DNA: TGTGCCAGCAGCTCTAGTAATAACTATGGCTACACCTTC
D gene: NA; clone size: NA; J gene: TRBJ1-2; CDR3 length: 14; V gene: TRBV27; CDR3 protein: CASSFSRRLYGYTF; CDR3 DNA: TGTGCCAGCAGTTTCTCCAGGCGGCTGTATGGCTACACCTTC
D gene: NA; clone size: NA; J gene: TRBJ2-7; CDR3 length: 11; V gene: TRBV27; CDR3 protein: CASTLGQSQYF; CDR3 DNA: TGTGCCAGCACCCTAGGGCAGAGCCAGTACTTC
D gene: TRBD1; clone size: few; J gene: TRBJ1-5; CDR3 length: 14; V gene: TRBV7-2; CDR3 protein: CASSLDRGLQPQHF; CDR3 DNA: TGTGCCAGCAGCTTAGACAGGGGGCTGCAGCCCCAGCATTTT
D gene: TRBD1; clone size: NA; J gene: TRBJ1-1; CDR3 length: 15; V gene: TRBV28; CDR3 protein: CASSSSGQGITEAFF; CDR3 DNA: TGTGCCAGCAGTTCATCTGGACAGGGGATAACTGAAGCTTTCTTT
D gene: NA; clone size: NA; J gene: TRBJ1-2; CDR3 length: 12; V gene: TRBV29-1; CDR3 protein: CSVVLGQERNTF; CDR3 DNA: TGCAGCGTCGTGTTGGGTCAGGAGAGGAACACCTTC
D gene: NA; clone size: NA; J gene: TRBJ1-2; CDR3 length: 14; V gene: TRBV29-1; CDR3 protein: CSTSEASANYGYTF; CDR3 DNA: TGCAGCACCTCGGAGGCCTCAGCTAACTATGGCTACACCTTC
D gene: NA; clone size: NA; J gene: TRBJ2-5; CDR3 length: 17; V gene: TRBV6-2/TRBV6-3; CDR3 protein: CASSYSGRGTLIEAQYF; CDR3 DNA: TGTGCCAGCAGTTACTCGGGAAGGGGCACCCTAATTGAGGCCCAGTACTTC
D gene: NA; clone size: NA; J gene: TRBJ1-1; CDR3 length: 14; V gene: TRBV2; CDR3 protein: CASSGWVGGTEAFF; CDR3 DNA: TGTGCCAGCAGTGGCTGGGTTGGGGGGACTGAAGCTTTCTTT
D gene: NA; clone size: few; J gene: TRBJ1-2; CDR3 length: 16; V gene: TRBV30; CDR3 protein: CAWSEYRRARGYGYTF; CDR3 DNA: TGTGCCTGGAGTGAATACAGAAGAGCCCGGGGGTATGGCTACACCTTC
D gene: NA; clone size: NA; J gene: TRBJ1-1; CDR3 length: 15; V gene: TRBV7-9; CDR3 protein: CASSLQGNMNTEAFF; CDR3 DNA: TGTGCCAGCAGTTTACAGGGAAACATGAACACTGAAGCTTTCTTT
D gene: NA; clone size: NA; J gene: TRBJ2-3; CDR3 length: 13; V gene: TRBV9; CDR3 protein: CASSVGGTDTQYF; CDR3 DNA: TGTGCCAGCAGCGTCGGGGGCACAGATACGCAGTATTTT
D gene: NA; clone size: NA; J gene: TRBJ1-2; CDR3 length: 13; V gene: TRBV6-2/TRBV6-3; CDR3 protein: CASSPGRIGGYTF; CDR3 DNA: TGTGCCAGCAGTCCCGGGAGAATCGGTGGCTACACCTTC
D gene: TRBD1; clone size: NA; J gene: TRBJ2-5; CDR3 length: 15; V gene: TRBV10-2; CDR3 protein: CASTGTGGIQETQYF; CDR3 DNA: TGCGCCAGCACGGGGACAGGGGGTATCCAAGAGACCCAGTACTTC
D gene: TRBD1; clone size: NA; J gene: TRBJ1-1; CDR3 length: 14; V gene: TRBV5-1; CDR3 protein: CASAISGGRSEAFF; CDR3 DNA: TGCGCCAGCGCCATCTCAGGGGGCAGGAGTGAAGCTTTCTTT
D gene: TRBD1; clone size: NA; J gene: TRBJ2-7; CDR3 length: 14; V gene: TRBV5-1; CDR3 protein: CASSLQGQSYEQYF; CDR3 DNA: TGCGCCAGCAGCCTGCAGGGACAGTCGTACGAGCAGTACTTC
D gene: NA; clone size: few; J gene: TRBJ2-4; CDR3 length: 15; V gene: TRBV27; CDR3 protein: CASSPSQWAKNIQYF; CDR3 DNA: TGTGCCAGCAGTCCCTCACAGTGGGCCAAAAACATTCAGTACTTC
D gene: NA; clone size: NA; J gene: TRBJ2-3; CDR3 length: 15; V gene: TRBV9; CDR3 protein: CASSVANHPADTQYF; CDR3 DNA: TGTGCCAGCAGCGTAGCGAATCACCCCGCAGATACGCAGTATTTT
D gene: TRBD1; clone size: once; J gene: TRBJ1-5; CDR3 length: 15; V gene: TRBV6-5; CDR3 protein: CASRGTGKIGQPQHF; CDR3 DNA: TGTGCCAGCAGGGGGACAGGGAAGATAGGTCAGCCCCAGCATTTT
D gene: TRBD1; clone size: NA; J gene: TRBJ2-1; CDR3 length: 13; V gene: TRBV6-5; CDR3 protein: CASAGQAYNEQFF; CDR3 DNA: TGTGCCAGCGCGGGACAGGCCTACAATGAGCAGTTCTTC
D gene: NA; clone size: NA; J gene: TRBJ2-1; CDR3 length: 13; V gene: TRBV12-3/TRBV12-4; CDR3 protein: CASSLSAYNEQFF; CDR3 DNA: TGTGCCAGCAGTTTGAGCGCCTACAATGAGCAGTTCTTC
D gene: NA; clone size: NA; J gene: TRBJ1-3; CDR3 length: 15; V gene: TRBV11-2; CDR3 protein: CASSSGGALEVPIYF; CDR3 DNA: TGTGCCAGCAGCTCCGGCGGGGCCCTAGAGGTCCCCATATATTTT
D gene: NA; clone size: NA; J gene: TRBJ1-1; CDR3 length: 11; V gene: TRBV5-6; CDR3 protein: CASSLNTEAFF; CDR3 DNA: TGTGCCAGCAGCTTGAACACTGAAGCTTTCTTT
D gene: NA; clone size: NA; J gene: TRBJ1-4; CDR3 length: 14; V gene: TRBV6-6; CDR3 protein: CASAPGVRNEKLFF; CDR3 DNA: TGTGCCAGCGCACCAGGGGTGAGGAATGAAAAACTGTTTTTT